The 4 T cell receptor beta chains listed next were all sequenced from one sample in a study of chronic HIV infection and antiretroviral therapy. TCRdb re-called the 5' RACE reads with MiXCR, one entry per CDR3 protein. Of 30,000 to 45,000 distinct CDR3 sequences in the sample, 8.2% were seen once. Sample: peripheral blood. The receptor source for this set is an adult who had HIV and had not received antiretroviral therapy, or was an uninfected healthy control (not recorded which).

Many counts were recorded for this clonotype. The chain employs TRBV6-1 and TRBJ2-3, with 12 nucleotides matching TRBD2. This CDR3 is 15 amino acids long. J gave up 4 bases and V 1 base, and 0 bases lay outside the gene matches. Germline CDR1 is MNHNS and CDR2 is SASEGT. Written as DNA, the CDR3 is TGTGCCAGCAGTGAAGGACTAGCGGGAGCAGATACGCAGTATTTT. Translated: CASSEGLAGADTQYF.

V gene TRBV28 combines with J gene TRBJ2-4; D perhaps matches TRBD1 (5 bases). The CDR3 consists of 15 residues. CDR1 MDHEN and CDR2 SYDVKM come from the germline V gene. The V gene lost 2 bases and the J gene lost 6 bases, with 14 bases spanning the gap. CDR3 protein: CASSLHTGGRNIQYF. CDR3 nucleotides: TGTGCCAGCAGTTTACATACAGGCGGTAGAAACATTCAGTACTTC.

The chain recombines TRBV2 with TRBJ2-1, with D possibly being TRBD1 (6 bases). The V end was cut by 9 bases, the J end by 0 bases, with 15 bases between. The CDR3 runs to 15 residues. Per germline, CDR1 SNHLY and CDR2 FYNNEI. CDR3 coding DNA: TGTGCCAGGAAAGCAGGGGCGAGCTCCTACAATGAGCAGTTCTTC. Translating gives CARKAGASSYNEQFF.

This clonotype has a count of ten or more. The V gene is TRBV29-1, the J gene TRBJ2-1, with a tentative D call TRBD1 (6 bases). CDR3 size: 13 residues. V was clipped by 4 bases and J by 4 bases, with 11 bases between them. The germline CDR1 and CDR2 sequences are SQVTM and ANQGSEA. CDR3 amino acids: CSVGDTLYNEQFF. The CDR3 DNA reads TGCAGCGTTGGGGACACCCTTTACAATGAGCAGTTCTTC.